This entry describes one T cell receptor beta chain. The junction had 6 bases not matched to a gene; V was cut back by 3 bases and J by 6 bases. There are 15 residues in the CDR3. The germline V gene encodes CDR1 MNHEY and CDR2 SMNVEV (reference sequence). This sample was included in a study of glioma-infiltrating T cells. The iRepertoire nested amplicon-rescue multiplex PCR amplified TCR alpha and beta CDR3s from RNA. MiXCR, applied by TCRdb to the multiplex PCR reads, yields one record per CDR3 protein. There are about 140,000 distinct CDR3 sequences in the sample; approximately 40% occur only once, and 20% to 25% lies in the top ten.

This TCR came from a human donor with low-grade glioma or glioblastoma, undergoing nonglioma brain surgery, or in good health (not recorded which). The sequenced sample consisted of glioma tissue, nonneoplastic brain tissue, or PBMCs (not recorded which). The chain employs TRBV27 and TRBJ2-1; TRBD2 matches 9 bases. In DNA form, the CDR3 reads TGTGCCAGCAGTTTGTATAGCGGGAGAGGCAATGAGCAGTTCTTC. Residues: CASSLYSGRGNEQFF.